The T cell receptor (beta chain) under discussion was sequenced for a study of T-cell memory formation after mild COVID-19. The wider study: There were largely donor-specific TCR clusters.

Using constant-segment primers, 5'RACE produced TCR alpha and TCR beta cDNA libraries carrying sample barcodes and UMIs. TCRdb reanalysed the 5' RACE reads using MiXCR and keeps one entry per CDR3 protein. This table holds 310,000 or so distinct CDR3 sequences, roughly 15% found once. V lost 3 bases and J lost 1, with 21 bases in between. Germline V gives CDR1 MNHEY, CDR2 SMNVEV (reference sequence). The CDR3 loop spans 18 amino acids. This clonotype was picked up one time. Its specificity is unknown. Points from the study as a whole: CM and EM subsets held most contracting CD4+ clones; EMRA held CD8+ ones.

This chain links TRBV27 with TRBJ1-1; D gene uncertain. Sequencing input: PBMCs or a T cell subset sorted from them (not recorded which). The receptor comes from a man younger than 35 who had mild COVID-19 (a few samples of this study predate the infection). Cell type and time point are not known. CDR3 nucleotide sequence: TGTGCCAGCAGTTTTTTGTGGGGTGGAAGACCCGGGAACACTGAAGCTTTCTTT. Encoded protein: CASSFLWGGRPGNTEAFF.